This is a list of T cell receptor beta chains from one sample in a study of cytomegalovirus exposure and HLA in healthy donors. Repertoires were generated with immunoSEQ multiplex PCR, while TCRdb's copy carries only in-frame clones and drops some. The data show 130,000 or so clones, roughly 74% seen once. Sequenced: PBMCs. The source of these receptors is a male donor in good health and CMV-seronegative. Each CDR3 is given with its conserved first and last residue. The order of the fields is clone size, D gene, J gene, V gene, CDR3 protein, CDR3 DNA. The D gene is left open where the match is weak. The size entry is marked missing in some rows and otherwise reads once, few, many or a size class.

size: -; D: TRBD1; J: TRBJ1-1; V: TRBV19; CDR3: CASSMDRGNTEAFF; DNA: TGTGCCAGTAGTATGGACAGGGGGAACACTGAAGCTTTCTTT
size: -; D: -; J: TRBJ2-2; V: TRBV7-3; CDR3: CASSLTPFQGKAGELFF; DNA: TGTGCCAGCAGCTTAACCCCATTCCAGGGGAAGGCCGGGGAGCTGTTTTTT
size: -; D: TRBD1; J: TRBJ1-1; V: TRBV7-9; CDR3: CASSLGNRGTEAFF; DNA: TGTGCCAGCAGCTTAGGGAACAGGGGCACTGAAGCTTTCTTT
size: -; D: TRBD2; J: TRBJ2-3; V: TRBV9; CDR3: CASSVVPAGATDTQYF; DNA: TGTGCCAGCAGCGTAGTCCCAGCGGGAGCCACAGATACGCAGTATTTT
size: once; D: TRBD2; J: TRBJ2-1; V: TRBV23-1; CDR3: CAPTGTSGSSYNEQFF; DNA: TGCGCCCCCACCGGGACTAGCGGGAGCTCCTACAATGAGCAGTTCTTC
size: -; D: -; J: TRBJ1-4; V: TRBV27; CDR3: CASSLSKTLQATNEKLFF; DNA: TGTGCCAGCAGTTTATCGAAGACACTCCAGGCAACTAATGAAAAACTGTTTTTT
size: -; D: TRBD2; J: TRBJ2-3; V: TRBV11-1; CDR3: CASRTSGVPTDTQYF; DNA: TGTGCCAGCAGGACTAGCGGGGTTCCCACAGATACGCAGTATTTT
size: -; D: -; J: TRBJ2-3; V: TRBV5-6; CDR3: CASSPQFTDTQYF; DNA: TGTGCCAGCAGCCCCCAGTTCACAGATACGCAGTATTTT
size: -; D: -; J: TRBJ2-5; V: TRBV21-1; CDR3: CASTPWWEGPWETQYF; DNA: TGTGCCAGCACCCCATGGTGGGAGGGGCCTTGGGAGACCCAGTACTTC
size: few; D: TRBD2; J: TRBJ2-5; V: TRBV23-1; CDR3: CASSQSGKREKETQYF; DNA: TGCGCCAGCAGTCAATCGGGCAAGCGGGAGAAAGAGACCCAGTACTTC
size: -; D: -; J: TRBJ1-4; V: TRBV7-8; CDR3: CASSFRDKWVATNEKLFF; DNA: TGTGCCAGCAGCTTCCGGGACAAGTGGGTTGCAACTAATGAAAAACTGTTTTTT
size: -; D: TRBD1; J: TRBJ2-2; V: TRBV6-5; CDR3: CASSRGTGGNGELFF; DNA: TGTGCCAGCAGCCGCGGGACAGGGGGCAACGGGGAGCTGTTTTTT
size: -; D: TRBD2; J: TRBJ2-1; V: TRBV4-3; CDR3: CASSQDRKAGYGGGSNEQFF; DNA: TGCGCCAGCAGCCAAGACCGTAAGGCAGGGTACGGGGGGGGTAGCAATGAGCAGTTCTTC
size: -; D: -; J: TRBJ1-5; V: TRBV6-5; CDR3: CASRPYSNQPQHF; DNA: TGTGCCAGCAGGCCCTATAGCAATCAGCCCCAGCATTTT
size: -; D: -; J: TRBJ2-3; V: TRBV19; CDR3: CASSIDSLGMSTDTQYF; DNA: TGTGCCAGTAGTATAGATAGCCTGGGTATGAGCACAGATACGCAGTATTTT
size: -; D: -; J: TRBJ2-7; V: TRBV4-3; CDR3: CASSQEGQGGQYF; DNA: TGCGCCAGCAGCCAAGAAGGGCAGGGCGGGCAGTACTTC
size: -; D: TRBD1; J: TRBJ2-7; V: TRBV30; CDR3: CAWSVGGRYEQYF; DNA: TGTGCCTGGAGTGTAGGGGGCCGCTACGAGCAGTACTTC
size: -; D: TRBD1; J: TRBJ1-2; V: TRBV5-1; CDR3: CASRLVTGDYGYTF; DNA: TGCGCCAGCCGCCTCGTGACAGGGGACTATGGCTACACCTTC
size: few; D: TRBD1; J: TRBJ2-3; V: TRBV4-1; CDR3: CASSQGDRGWADTQYF; DNA: TGCGCCAGCAGCCAAGGGGACAGGGGGTGGGCAGATACGCAGTATTTT
size: -; D: TRBD2; J: TRBJ2-7; V: TRBV6-6; CDR3: CASRIDGGTYEQYF; DNA: TGTGCCAGCAGGATTGACGGGGGGACCTACGAGCAGTACTTC
size: -; D: TRBD1; J: TRBJ2-5; V: TRBV11-2; CDR3: CASSFGTGEETQYF; DNA: TGTGCCAGCAGCTTCGGGACAGGGGAAGAGACCCAGTACTTC
size: -; D: -; J: TRBJ1-1; V: TRBV4-2; CDR3: CASSRTARNGGATEAFF; DNA: TGTGCCAGCAGCCGGACGGCCAGAAACGGTGGGGCCACTGAAGCTTTCTTT
size: few; D: -; J: TRBJ1-2; V: TRBV7-8; CDR3: CASSLGLGGASGYTF; DNA: TGTGCCAGCAGCTTGGGCTTGGGGGGGGCGAGTGGCTACACCTTC
size: once; D: -; J: TRBJ1-2; V: TRBV30; CDR3: CAWRMRDFNYGYTF; DNA: TGTGCCTGGAGAATGAGGGACTTTAACTATGGCTACACCTTC
size: -; D: -; J: TRBJ1-1; V: TRBV30; CDR3: CAWLLRGRTNTEAFF; DNA: TGTGCCTGGTTACTCAGGGGACGGACGAACACTGAAGCTTTCTTT
size: -; D: TRBD2; J: TRBJ2-2; V: TRBV6-5; CDR3: CASSLLAGGRSGELFF; DNA: TGTGCCAGCAGTTTGCTGGCGGGGGGGCGCTCCGGGGAGCTGTTTTTT
size: -; D: TRBD1; J: TRBJ1-2; V: TRBV5-1; CDR3: CASSLAQGEDGYTF; DNA: TGCGCCAGCAGCTTGGCGCAGGGGGAGGATGGCTACACCTTC
size: -; D: TRBD1; J: TRBJ1-1; V: TRBV7-9; CDR3: CASSPGQGADTEAFF; DNA: TGTGCCAGCAGCCCAGGACAGGGGGCCGACACTGAAGCTTTCTTT
size: -; D: -; J: TRBJ1-1; V: TRBV28; CDR3: CASSLTRAPGPF; DNA: TGTGCCAGCAGTTTAACGAGGGCCCCCGGCCCCTTT
size: -; D: -; J: TRBJ1-1; V: TRBV19; CDR3: CASSISRGTEAFF; DNA: TGTGCCAGTAGTATTTCCCGGGGCACTGAAGCTTTCTTT
size: -; D: TRBD1; J: TRBJ1-5; V: TRBV19; CDR3: CASSRTGGGNQPQHF; DNA: TGTGCCAGTAGCAGGACAGGGGGTGGCAATCAGCCCCAGCATTTT
size: few; D: TRBD1; J: TRBJ2-2; V: TRBV29-1; CDR3: CSVGQGVTGELFF; DNA: TGCAGCGTTGGACAGGGAGTCACCGGGGAGCTGTTTTTT
size: -; D: TRBD1; J: TRBJ1-1; V: TRBV19; CDR3: CASSIYPTGAVNTEAFF; DNA: TGTGCCAGTAGTATATATCCGACAGGGGCGGTGAACACTGAAGCTTTCTTT
size: -; D: -; J: TRBJ2-1; V: TRBV7-2; CDR3: CASSSPGLSYNEQFF; DNA: TGTGCCAGCAGCTCCCCGGGACTTTCCTACAATGAGCAGTTCTTC
size: few; D: TRBD1; J: TRBJ1-2; V: TRBV29-1; CDR3: CSVDSDRGGNYGYTF; DNA: TGCAGCGTTGACTCGGACAGGGGAGGGAACTATGGCTACACCTTC
size: few; D: TRBD1; J: TRBJ2-7; V: TRBV6-1; CDR3: CASSMTGPQGQYF; DNA: TGTGCCAGCAGTATGACAGGGCCCCAAGGGCAGTACTTC
size: -; D: -; J: TRBJ1-1; V: TRBV7-9; CDR3: CSSSLAVGHKLNTEAFF; DNA: TGTTCCAGCAGCTTGGCAGTCGGACACAAACTAAACACTGAAGCTTTCTTT
size: -; D: TRBD2; J: TRBJ2-1; V: TRBV5-5; CDR3: CASSWTLAGEYYNEQFF; DNA: TGTGCCAGCAGCTGGACCCTAGCGGGAGAGTATTACAATGAGCAGTTCTTC
size: few; D: -; J: TRBJ2-1; V: TRBV5-1; CDR3: CASSLAQQAEQFF; DNA: TGCGCCAGCAGCTTGGCCCAGCAGGCTGAGCAGTTCTTC
size: few; D: -; J: TRBJ2-7; V: TRBV7-6; CDR3: CASSLAEADEQYF; DNA: TGTGCCAGCAGCTTAGCGGAGGCCGACGAGCAGTACTTC